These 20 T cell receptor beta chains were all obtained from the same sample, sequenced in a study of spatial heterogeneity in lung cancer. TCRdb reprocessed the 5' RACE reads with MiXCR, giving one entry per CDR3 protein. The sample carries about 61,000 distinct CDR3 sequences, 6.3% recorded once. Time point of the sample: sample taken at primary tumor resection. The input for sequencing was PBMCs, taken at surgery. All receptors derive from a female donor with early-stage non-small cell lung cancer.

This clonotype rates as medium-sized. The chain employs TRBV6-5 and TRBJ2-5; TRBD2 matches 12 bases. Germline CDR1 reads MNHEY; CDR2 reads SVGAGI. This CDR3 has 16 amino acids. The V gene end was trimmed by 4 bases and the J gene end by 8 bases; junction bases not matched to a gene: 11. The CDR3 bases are TGTGCCAGCAGTTCCCTGAGCCTAGCGGGGGGGGGAACCCAGTACTTC. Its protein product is CASSSLSLAGGGTQYF.

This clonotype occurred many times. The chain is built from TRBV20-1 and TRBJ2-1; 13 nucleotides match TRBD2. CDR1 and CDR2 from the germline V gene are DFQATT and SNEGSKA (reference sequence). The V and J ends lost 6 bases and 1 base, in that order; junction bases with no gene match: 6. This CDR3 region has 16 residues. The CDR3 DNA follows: TGCAGTGCCGATCCACTAGCGGGGGGGTCCTACAATGAGCAGTTCTTC. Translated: CSADPLAGGSYNEQFF.

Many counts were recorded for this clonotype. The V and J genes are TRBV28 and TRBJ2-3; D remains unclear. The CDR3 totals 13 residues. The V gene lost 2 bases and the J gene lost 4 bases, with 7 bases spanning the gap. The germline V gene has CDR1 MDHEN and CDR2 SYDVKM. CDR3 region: CASSLMSPDTQYF. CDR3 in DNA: TGTGCCAGCAGTTTAATGTCCCCAGATACGCAGTATTTT.

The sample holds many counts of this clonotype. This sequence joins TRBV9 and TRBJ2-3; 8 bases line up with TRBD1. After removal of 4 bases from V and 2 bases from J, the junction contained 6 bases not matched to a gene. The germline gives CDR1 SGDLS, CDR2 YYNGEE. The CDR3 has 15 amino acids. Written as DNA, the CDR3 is TGTGCCAGCAGCTCCCGACAGGGGAACACAGATACGCAGTATTTT. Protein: CASSSRQGNTDTQYF. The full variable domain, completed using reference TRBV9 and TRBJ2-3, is DSGVTQTPKHLITATGQRVTLRCSPRSGDLSVYWYQQSLDQGLQFLIQYYNGEERAKGNILERFSAQQFPDLHSELNLSSLELGDSALYFCASSSRQGNTDTQYFGPGTRLTVL.

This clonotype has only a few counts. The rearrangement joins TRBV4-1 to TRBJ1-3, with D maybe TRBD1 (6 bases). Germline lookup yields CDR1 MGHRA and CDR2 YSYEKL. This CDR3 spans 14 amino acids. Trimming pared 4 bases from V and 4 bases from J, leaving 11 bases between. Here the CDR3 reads CASSPLGQGNTIYF. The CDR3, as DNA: TGCGCCAGCAGCCCACTTGGACAGGGAAACACCATATATTTT.

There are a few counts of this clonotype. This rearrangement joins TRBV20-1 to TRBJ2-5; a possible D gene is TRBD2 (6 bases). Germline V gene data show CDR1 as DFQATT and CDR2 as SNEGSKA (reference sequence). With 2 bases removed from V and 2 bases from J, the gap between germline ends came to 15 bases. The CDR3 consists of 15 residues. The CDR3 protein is CSARSGTGGQETQYF. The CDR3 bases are TGCAGTGCTAGATCCGGGACTGGGGGTCAAGAGACCCAGTACTTC.

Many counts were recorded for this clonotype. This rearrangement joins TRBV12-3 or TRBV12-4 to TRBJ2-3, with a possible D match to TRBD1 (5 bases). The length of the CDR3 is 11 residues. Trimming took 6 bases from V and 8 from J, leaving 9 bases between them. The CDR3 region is CASSRQGTQYF. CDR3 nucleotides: TGTGCCAGCAGCCGGCAGGGTACGCAGTATTTT.

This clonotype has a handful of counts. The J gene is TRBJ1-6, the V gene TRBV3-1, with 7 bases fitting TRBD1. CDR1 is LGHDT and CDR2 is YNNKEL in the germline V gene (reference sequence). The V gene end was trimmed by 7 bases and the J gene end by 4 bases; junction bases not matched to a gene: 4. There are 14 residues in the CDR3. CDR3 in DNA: TGTGCCAGCACAGAGGGACAGTATAATTCACCCCTCCACTTT. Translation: CASTEGQYNSPLHF.

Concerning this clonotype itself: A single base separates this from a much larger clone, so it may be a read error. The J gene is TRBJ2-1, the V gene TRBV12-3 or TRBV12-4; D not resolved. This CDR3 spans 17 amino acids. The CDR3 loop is CASSIAIRTLSPDEQFF. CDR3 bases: TGTGCCAGCAGTATAGCCATACGTACCCTCTCTCCGGATGAGCAGTTCTTC.

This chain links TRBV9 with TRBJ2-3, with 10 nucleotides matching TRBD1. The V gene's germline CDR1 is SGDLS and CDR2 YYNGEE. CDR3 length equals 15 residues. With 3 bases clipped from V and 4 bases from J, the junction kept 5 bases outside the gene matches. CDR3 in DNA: TGTGCCAGCAGCGGGGGGACAGGGGATTCAGATACGCAGTATTTT. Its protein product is CASSGGTGDSDTQYF.

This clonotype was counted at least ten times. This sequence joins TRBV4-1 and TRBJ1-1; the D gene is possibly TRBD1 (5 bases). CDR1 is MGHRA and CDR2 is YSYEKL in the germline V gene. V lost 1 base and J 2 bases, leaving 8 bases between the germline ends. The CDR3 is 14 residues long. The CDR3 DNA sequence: TGCGCCAGCAGCCAAGTACAGGTAAACACTGAAGCTTTCTTT. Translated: CASSQVQVNTEAFF.

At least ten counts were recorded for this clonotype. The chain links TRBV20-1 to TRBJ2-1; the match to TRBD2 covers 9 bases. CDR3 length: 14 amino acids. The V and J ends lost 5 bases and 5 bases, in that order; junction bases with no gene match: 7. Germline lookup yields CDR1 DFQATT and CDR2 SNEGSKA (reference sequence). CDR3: CSAWTSVKDNEQFF. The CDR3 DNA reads TGCAGTGCTTGGACTAGCGTCAAGGACAATGAGCAGTTCTTC.

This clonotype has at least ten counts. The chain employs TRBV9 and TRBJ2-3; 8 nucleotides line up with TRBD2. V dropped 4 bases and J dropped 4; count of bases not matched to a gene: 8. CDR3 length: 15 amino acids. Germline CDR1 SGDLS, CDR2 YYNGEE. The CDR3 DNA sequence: TGTGCCAGCAGCTTAGTCGGACTAGCCTCAGATACGCAGTATTTT. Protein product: CASSLVGLASDTQYF.

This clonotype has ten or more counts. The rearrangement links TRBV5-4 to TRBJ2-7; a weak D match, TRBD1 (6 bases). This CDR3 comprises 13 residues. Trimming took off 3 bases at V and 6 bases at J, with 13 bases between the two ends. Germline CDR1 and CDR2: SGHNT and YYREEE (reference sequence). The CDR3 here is CASSWGTSSEQYV. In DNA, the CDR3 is TGTGCCAGCAGCTGGGGGACAAGTAGCGAGCAGTACGTC.

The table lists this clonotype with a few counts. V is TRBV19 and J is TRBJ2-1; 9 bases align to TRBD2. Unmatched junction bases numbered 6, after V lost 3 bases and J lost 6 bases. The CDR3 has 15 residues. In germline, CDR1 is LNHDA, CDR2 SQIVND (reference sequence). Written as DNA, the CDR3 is TGTGCCAGTAGTATCAATAGCGGGGGAGGCAATGAGCAGTTCTTC. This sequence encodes CASSINSGGGNEQFF.

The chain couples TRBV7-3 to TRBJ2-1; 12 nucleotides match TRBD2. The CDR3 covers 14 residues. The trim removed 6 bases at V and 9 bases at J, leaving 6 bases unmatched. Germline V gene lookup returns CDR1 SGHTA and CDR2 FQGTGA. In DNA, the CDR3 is TGTGCCAGCAGAGCTAGCGGGAGGGCAATTGAGCAGTTCTTC. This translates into CASRASGRAIEQFF.

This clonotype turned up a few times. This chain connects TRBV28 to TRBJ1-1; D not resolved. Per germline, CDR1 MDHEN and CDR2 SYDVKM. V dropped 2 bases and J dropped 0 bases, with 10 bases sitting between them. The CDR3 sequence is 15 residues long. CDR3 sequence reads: CASSLLGKLNTEAFF. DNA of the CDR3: TGTGCCAGCAGTTTACTAGGAAAGTTGAACACTGAAGCTTTCTTT. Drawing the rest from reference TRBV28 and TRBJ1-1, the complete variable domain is DVKVTQSSRYLVKRTGEKVFLECVQDMDHENMFWYRQDPGLGLRLIYFSYDVKMKEKGDIPEGYSVSREKKERFSLILESASTNQTSMYLCASSLLGKLNTEAFFGQGTRLTVV.

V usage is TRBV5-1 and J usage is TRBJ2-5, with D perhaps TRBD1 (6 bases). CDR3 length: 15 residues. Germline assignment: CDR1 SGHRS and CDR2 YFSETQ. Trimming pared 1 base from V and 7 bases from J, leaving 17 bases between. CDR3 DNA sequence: TGCGCCAGCAGCTTGTCCCAGGGGTCGATGGGGACCCAGTACTTC. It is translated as CASSLSQGSMGTQYF.

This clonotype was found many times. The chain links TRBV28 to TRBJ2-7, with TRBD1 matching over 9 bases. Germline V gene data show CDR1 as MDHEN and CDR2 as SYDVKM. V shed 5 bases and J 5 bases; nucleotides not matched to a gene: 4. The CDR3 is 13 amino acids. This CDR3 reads CASSGTGNDEQYF. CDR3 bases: TGTGCCAGCAGTGGGACAGGGAACGACGAGCAGTACTTC.

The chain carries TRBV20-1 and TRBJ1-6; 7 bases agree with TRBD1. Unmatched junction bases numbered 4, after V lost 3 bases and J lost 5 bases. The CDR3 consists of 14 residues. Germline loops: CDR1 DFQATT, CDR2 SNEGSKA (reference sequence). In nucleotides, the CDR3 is TGCAGTGCTAGCCCGGGACAGAATAATTCACCCCTCCACTTT. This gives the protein CSASPGQNNSPLHF.